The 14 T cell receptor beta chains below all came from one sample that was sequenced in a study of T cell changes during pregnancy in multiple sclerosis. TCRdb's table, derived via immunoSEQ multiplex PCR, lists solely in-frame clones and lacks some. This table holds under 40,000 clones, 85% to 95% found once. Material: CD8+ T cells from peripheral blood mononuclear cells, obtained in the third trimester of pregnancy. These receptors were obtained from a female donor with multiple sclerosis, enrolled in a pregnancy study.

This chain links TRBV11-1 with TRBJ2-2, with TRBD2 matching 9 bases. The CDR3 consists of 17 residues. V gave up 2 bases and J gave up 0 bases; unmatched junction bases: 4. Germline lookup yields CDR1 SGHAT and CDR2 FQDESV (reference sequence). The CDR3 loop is CASSLRGGAPNTGELFF. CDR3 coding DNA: TGTGCCAGCAGCTTACGCGGGGGGGCCCCGAACACCGGGGAGCTGTTTTTT.

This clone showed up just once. DNA of the CDR3: TGTGCCAGCAGTGATCCACAGCGGACCCCTAATTCACCCCTCCACTTT. This codes for CASSDPQRTPNSPLHF. The chain employs TRBV2 and TRBJ1-6, with D uncertain. V dropped 3 bases and J dropped 6 bases, with 15 bases sitting between them. Germline V gene data show CDR1 as SNHLY and CDR2 as FYNNEI. This CDR3 region has 16 residues.

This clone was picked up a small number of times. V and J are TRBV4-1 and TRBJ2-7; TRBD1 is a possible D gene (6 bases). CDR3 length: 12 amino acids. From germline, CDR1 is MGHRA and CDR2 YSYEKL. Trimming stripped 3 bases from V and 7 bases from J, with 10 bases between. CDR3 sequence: CASSQGTGEQYF. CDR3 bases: TGCGCCAGCAGCCAGGGAACAGGGGAGCAGTACTTC.

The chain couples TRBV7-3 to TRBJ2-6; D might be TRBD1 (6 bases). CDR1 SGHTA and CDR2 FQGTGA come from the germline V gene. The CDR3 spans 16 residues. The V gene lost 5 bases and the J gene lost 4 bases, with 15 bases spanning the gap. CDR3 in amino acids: CASSPAPGEGANVLTF. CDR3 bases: TGTGCCAGCAGCCCCGCCCCAGGGGAGGGGGCCAACGTCCTGACTTTC. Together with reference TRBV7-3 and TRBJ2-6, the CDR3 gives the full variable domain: GAGVSQTPSNKVTEKGKYVELRCDPISGHTALYWYRQSLGQGPEFLIYFQGTGAADDSGLPNDRFFAVRPEGSVSTLKIQRTERGDSAVYLCASSPAPGEGANVLTFGAGSRLTVL.

CDR3 bases: TGTGCCAGCAGTTCGGCCCAGGTGAGAATTTTCGGCTCTGGAAACACCATATATTTT. Translating gives CASSSAQVRIFGSGNTIYF. The chain is built from TRBV5-4 and TRBJ1-3; D remains ambiguous. The germline V and J ends were trimmed by 5 bases and 0 bases, with 24 bases remaining between them. This CDR3 region has 19 residues. CDR1 and CDR2 from the germline V gene are SGHNT and YYREEE (reference sequence). Full variable domain (rest looked up from reference TRBV5-4 and TRBJ1-3): ETGVTQSPTHLIKTRGQQVTLRCSSQSGHNTVSWYQQALGQGPQFIFQYYREEENGRGNFPPRFSGLQFPNYSSELNVNALELDDSALYLCASSSAQVRIFGSGNTIYFGEGSWLTVV.

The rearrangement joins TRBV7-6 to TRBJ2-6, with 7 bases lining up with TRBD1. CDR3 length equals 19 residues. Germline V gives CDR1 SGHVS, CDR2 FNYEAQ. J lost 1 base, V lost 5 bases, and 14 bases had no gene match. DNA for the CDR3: TGTGCCAGCAGCCTAAGGACAGGCTTCAGCAAATCTGGGGCCAACGTCCTGACTTTC. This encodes CASSLRTGFSKSGANVLTF.

The CDR3 loop reads CASRHTSGGASVGLYF. In DNA form, the CDR3 reads TGTGCCAGCAGACATACTAGCGGGGGGGCATCAGTCGGTCTGTATTTT. V usage is TRBV7-9 and J usage is TRBJ2-3; the match to TRBD2 covers 13 bases. Germline V lookup: CDR1 SEHNR, CDR2 FQNEAQ (reference sequence). J gave up 14 bases and V 6 bases, and 17 bases lay outside the gene matches. The CDR3 runs to 16 residues.

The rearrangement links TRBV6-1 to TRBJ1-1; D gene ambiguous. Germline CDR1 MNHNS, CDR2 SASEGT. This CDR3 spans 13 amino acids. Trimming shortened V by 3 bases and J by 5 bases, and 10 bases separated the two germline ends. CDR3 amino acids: CASSEILGTEAFF. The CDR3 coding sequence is TGTGCCAGCAGTGAGATTCTAGGAACTGAAGCTTTCTTT.

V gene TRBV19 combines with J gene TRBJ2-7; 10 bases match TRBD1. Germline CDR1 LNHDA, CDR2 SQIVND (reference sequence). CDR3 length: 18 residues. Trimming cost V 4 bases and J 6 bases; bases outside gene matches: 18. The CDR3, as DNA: TGTGCCAGTAGTAATGGAGGGGACAGGGGAATTCTGGTACGCGAGCAGTACTTC. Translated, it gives CASSNGGDRGILVREQYF.

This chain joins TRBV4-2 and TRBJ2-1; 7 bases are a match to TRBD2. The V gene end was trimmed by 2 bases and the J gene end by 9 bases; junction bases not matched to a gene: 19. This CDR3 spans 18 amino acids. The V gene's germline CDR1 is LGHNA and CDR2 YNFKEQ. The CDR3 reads CASSQPALTSQLVPEQFF. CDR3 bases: TGTGCCAGCAGCCAACCCGCTTTGACTAGCCAGTTGGTCCCTGAGCAGTTCTTC.

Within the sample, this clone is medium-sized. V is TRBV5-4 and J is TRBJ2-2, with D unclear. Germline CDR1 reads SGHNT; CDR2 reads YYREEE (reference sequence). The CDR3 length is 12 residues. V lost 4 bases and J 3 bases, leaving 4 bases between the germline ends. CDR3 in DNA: TGTGCCAGCAGCACATACACCGGGGAGCTGTTTTTT. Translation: CASSTYTGELFF.

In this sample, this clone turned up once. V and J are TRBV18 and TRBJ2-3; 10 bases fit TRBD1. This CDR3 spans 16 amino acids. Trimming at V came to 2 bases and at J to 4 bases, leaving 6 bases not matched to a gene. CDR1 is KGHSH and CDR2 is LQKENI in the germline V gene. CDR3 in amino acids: CASSPDDRGLADTQYF. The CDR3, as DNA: TGTGCCAGCTCACCAGACGACAGGGGGCTAGCAGATACGCAGTATTTT. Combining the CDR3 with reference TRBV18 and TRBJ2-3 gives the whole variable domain NAGVMQNPRHLVRRRGQEARLRCSPMKGHSHVYWYRQLPEEGLKFMVYLQKENIIDESGMPKERFSAEFPKEGPSILRIQQVVRGDSAAYFCASSPDDRGLADTQYFGPGTRLTVL.

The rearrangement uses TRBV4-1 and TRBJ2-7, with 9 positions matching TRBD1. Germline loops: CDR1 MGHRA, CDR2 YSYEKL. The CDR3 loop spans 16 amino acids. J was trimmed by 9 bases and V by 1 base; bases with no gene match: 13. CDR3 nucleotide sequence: TGCGCCAGCAGCCAAGTTCTGGGACAGGGCAATATCGGGCAGTACTTC. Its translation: CASSQVLGQGNIGQYF.

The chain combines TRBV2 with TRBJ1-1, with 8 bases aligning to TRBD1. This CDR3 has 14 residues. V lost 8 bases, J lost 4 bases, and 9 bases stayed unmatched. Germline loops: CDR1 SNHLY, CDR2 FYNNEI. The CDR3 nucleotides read TGTGCCAGCCTACAGGGGGGCGGGCTCACTGAAGCTTTCTTT. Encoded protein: CASLQGGGLTEAFF.